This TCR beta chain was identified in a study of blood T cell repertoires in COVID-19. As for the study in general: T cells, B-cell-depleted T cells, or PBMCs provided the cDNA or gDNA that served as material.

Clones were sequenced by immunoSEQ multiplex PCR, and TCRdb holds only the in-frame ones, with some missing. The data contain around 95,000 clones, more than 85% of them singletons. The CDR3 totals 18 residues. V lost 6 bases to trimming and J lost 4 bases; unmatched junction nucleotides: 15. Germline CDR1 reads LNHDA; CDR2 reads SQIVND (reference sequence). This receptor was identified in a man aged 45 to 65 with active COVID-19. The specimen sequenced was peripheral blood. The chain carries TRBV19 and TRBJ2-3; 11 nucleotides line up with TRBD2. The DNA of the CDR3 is TGTGCCAGTAGCCGGAATCGTGCGGGACTAGCGGCGTCAGATACGCAGTATTTT. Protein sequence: CASSRNRAGLAASDTQYF.